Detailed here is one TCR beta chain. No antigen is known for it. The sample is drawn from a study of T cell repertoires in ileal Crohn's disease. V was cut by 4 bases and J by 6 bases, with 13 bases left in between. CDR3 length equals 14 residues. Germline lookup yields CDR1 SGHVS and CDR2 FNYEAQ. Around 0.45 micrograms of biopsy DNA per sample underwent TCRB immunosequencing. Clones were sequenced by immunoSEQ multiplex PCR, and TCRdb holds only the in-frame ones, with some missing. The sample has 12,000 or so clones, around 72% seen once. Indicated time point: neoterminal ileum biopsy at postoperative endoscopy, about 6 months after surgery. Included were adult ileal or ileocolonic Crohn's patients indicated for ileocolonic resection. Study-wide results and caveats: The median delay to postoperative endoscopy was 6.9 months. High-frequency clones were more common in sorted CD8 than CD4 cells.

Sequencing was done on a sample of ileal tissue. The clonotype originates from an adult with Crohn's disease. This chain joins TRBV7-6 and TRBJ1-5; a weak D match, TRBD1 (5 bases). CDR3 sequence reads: CASSSRDFGQPQHF. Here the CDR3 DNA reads TGTGCCAGCAGCTCACGGGACTTTGGTCAGCCCCAGCATTTT. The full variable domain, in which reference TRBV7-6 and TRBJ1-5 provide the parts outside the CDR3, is GAGVSQSPRYKVTKRGQDVALRCDPISGHVSLYWYRQALGQGPEFLTYFNYEAQQDKSGLPNDRFSAERPEGSISTLTIQRTEQRDSAMYRCASSSRDFGQPQHFGDGTRLSIL.